Following are 26 T cell receptor beta chains from one sample sequenced in a study of CD8 T cells in ankylosing spondylitis. Each CDR3 protein is one row after TCRdb ran MiXCR on the 5' RACE reads. The profile covers 10,000 to 15,000 distinct CDR3 sequences, with under 3.5% appearing a single time and roughly 10% taken by the ten largest. Sequencing was performed on blood, either unsorted or a sorted T cell fraction (not recorded which). These receptors came from a male donor with ankylosing spondylitis or in good health (not recorded which).

By share, this clonotype ranks as medium-sized (0.01 to 0.1%). The rearrangement links TRBV9 to TRBJ2-7; a weak D match, TRBD1 (6 bases). CDR1 and CDR2 from the germline V gene are SGDLS and YYNGEE. The CDR3 length is 15 residues. V was clipped by 0 bases and J by 6 bases, with 16 bases between them. This CDR3 is CASSVGTGTIREQYF. CDR3 nucleotide sequence: TGTGCCAGCAGCGTAGGAACAGGGACGATACGCGAGCAGTACTTC.

This clonotype was seen ten or more times. The V call is TRBV9, the J call TRBJ2-3; D might be TRBD2 (7 bases). V was shortened by 5 bases and J by 3 bases, with 10 bases between the two germline ends. This CDR3 has 13 amino acids. CDR1 and CDR2 (germline): SGDLS, YYNGEE. The CDR3 nucleotides read TGTGCCAGCAGGGGAGGGGGAACAGATACGCAGTATTTT. Protein: CASRGGGTDTQYF.

This clonotype was seen ten or more times. The rearrangement joins TRBV9 to TRBJ2-2; the D gene is possibly TRBD2 (6 bases). Germline V gene sequence: CDR1 SGDLS, CDR2 YYNGEE. V lost 4 bases and J 6 bases, leaving 19 bases between the germline ends. This CDR3 comprises 16 residues. This CDR3 reads CASSLLVGPGAGELFF. The CDR3 coding sequence is TGTGCCAGCAGCCTACTGGTCGGGCCGGGGGCCGGGGAGCTGTTTTTT.

This clonotype ranks as medium-sized. The V and J genes are TRBV9 and TRBJ2-1; D is tentatively TRBD1 or TRBD2 (5 bases each). V was shortened by 3 bases and J by 4 bases, with 14 bases between the two germline ends. The CDR3 covers 15 residues. Germline lookup yields CDR1 SGDLS and CDR2 YYNGEE. CDR3 DNA sequence: TGTGCCAGCAGCGGGACTTCTGACAGTTACAATGAGCAGTTCTTC. Translating it yields CASSGTSDSYNEQFF.

Ten or more counts support this clonotype. V usage is TRBV3-1 and J usage is TRBJ2-7; 10 bases align to TRBD1. CDR1 and CDR2 from the germline V gene are LGHDT and YNNKEL (reference sequence). With 8 bases clipped from V and 0 bases from J, the junction kept 16 bases outside the gene matches. This CDR3 contains 18 residues. The CDR3 is CASPVDRGPGYDSYEQYF. The CDR3 DNA follows: TGTGCCAGCCCCGTCGACAGGGGGCCAGGTTATGACTCCTACGAGCAGTACTTC.

This clonotype was seen repeatedly, ten times or more. This rearrangement joins TRBV9 to TRBJ2-7; 8 nucleotides match TRBD1. The junction had 7 bases not matched to a gene; V was cut back by 0 bases and J by 2 bases. The CDR3 is 16 residues long. Germline V gene lookup returns CDR1 SGDLS and CDR2 YYNGEE. The CDR3 loop is CASSVGPGQDPYEQYF. CDR3 bases: TGTGCCAGCAGCGTAGGACCGGGACAGGATCCCTACGAGCAGTACTTC.

This clonotype counts as medium-sized. The chain combines TRBV9 with TRBJ2-1; the D gene is possibly TRBD1 (5 bases). The germline V gene encodes CDR1 SGDLS and CDR2 YYNGEE. The CDR3 has 13 amino acids. V gave up 3 bases and J gave up 7 bases, with 11 bases separating them. CDR3 in DNA: TGTGCCAGCAGCGGGGTCAGGGAAAATGAGCAGTTCTTC. Translating it yields CASSGVRENEQFF.

In this sample, this clonotype turned up many times. V gene TRBV7-8 combines with J gene TRBJ1-5, with a weak D call TRBD1 (6 bases). Germline loops: CDR1 SGHVS, CDR2 FQNEAQ. CDR3 length: 12 residues. Trimming shortened V by 7 bases and J by 8 bases, and 12 bases separated the two germline ends. This CDR3 is CASTRQVEPQHF. In nucleotides, the CDR3 is TGTGCCAGCACCCGACAGGTGGAGCCCCAGCATTTT.

By frequency in the sample, this clonotype is medium-sized (0.01 to 0.1%). V and J are TRBV9 and TRBJ2-5; perhaps D is TRBD1 or TRBD2 (5 bases each). The CDR3 has 15 amino acids. V gave up 4 bases and J gave up 1 base, with 14 bases separating them. The germline CDR1 and CDR2 sequences are SGDLS and YYNGEE. CDR3 region: CASSPRRDLQETQYF. CDR3 DNA: TGTGCCAGCAGCCCCAGAAGGGACCTCCAAGAGACCCAGTACTTC.

Ten or more counts support this clonotype. V usage is TRBV9 and J usage is TRBJ1-2; D unresolved. The CDR3 length is 15 residues. V dropped 2 bases and J dropped 0 bases, with 11 bases sitting between them. Germline-derived CDR1 and CDR2 are SGDLS and YYNGEE. The CDR3 bases are TGTGCCAGCAGCGTCTCCTTAGAACCTAACTATGGCTACACCTTC. The encoded protein is CASSVSLEPNYGYTF. Drawing the rest from reference TRBV9 and TRBJ1-2, the complete variable domain is DSGVTQTPKHLITATGQRVTLRCSPRSGDLSVYWYQQSLDQGLQFLIQYYNGEERAKGNILERFSAQQFPDLHSELNLSSLELGDSALYFCASSVSLEPNYGYTFGSGTRLTVV.

This clonotype has ten or more counts. V and J are TRBV9 and TRBJ1-1, with a possible D match to TRBD1 (5 bases). CDR3 length: 14 amino acids. V was shortened by 3 bases and J by 3 bases, with 12 bases between the two germline ends. The germline V gene encodes CDR1 SGDLS and CDR2 YYNGEE. The CDR3 spells CASSGGSGDTEAFF. CDR3 nucleotide sequence: TGTGCCAGCAGCGGGGGGAGTGGGGACACTGAAGCTTTCTTT.

This clonotype was recorded at least ten times. This chain uses TRBV9 with TRBJ2-1, with 8 bases matching TRBD2. This CDR3 contains 16 residues. The trim removed 0 bases at V and 6 bases at J, leaving 8 bases unmatched. CDR1 is SGDLS, CDR2 YYNGEE, per germline. CDR3 sequence: CASSVGSSGGTNEQFF. As DNA, the CDR3 is TGTGCCAGCAGCGTAGGTTCCAGCGGGGGAACCAATGAGCAGTTCTTC.

At least ten counts were recorded for this clonotype. DNA of the CDR3: TGTGCCAGCAGCGTAAGGACAGGAGATTATGAAAAACTGTTTTTT. Translated: CASSVRTGDYEKLFF. V gene TRBV9 combines with J gene TRBJ1-4, with 7 bases matching TRBD1. J lost 6 bases, V lost 1 base, and 6 bases had no gene match. The CDR3 consists of 15 residues. Germline CDR1 is SGDLS and CDR2 is YYNGEE.

At least ten counts were recorded for this clonotype. The chain combines TRBV9 with TRBJ2-7, with TRBD2 matching over 15 bases. J lost 5 bases, V lost 3 bases, and 3 bases had no gene match. CDR1 is SGDLS and CDR2 is YYNGEE in the germline V gene. The CDR3 loop spans 15 amino acids. The CDR3 DNA reads TGTGCCAGCAGCGCGGGACTAGCGGGGGGCCACGAGCAGTACTTC. It translates to CASSAGLAGGHEQYF.

This clonotype was seen repeatedly, ten times or more. The chain is built from TRBV9 and TRBJ2-6; weak D call: TRBD1 (5 bases). The CDR3 sequence is 17 residues long. The V gene lost 0 bases and the J gene lost 2 bases, with 12 bases spanning the gap. Germline V gene sequence: CDR1 SGDLS, CDR2 YYNGEE. CDR3 nucleotide sequence: TGTGCCAGCAGCGTAGCAAACCAGGGAACTGGGGCCAACGTCCTGACTTTC. This translates into CASSVANQGTGANVLTF.

This clonotype was counted many times. This chain links TRBV9 with TRBJ2-3; TRBD2 matches 7 bases. The CDR3 has 15 residues. With V trimmed by 3 bases and J by 0 bases, 4 bases remained unmatched. Per the germline V gene, CDR1 is SGDLS and CDR2 is YYNGEE. The CDR3 coding sequence is TGTGCCAGCAGCGGGGGACTACCCAGCACAGATACGCAGTATTTT. The encoded protein is CASSGGLPSTDTQYF.

This clonotype is medium-sized (0.01 to 0.1%) in the sample. The V gene is TRBV9, the J gene TRBJ1-5; the D is unclear. CDR1 is SGDLS and CDR2 is YYNGEE in the germline V gene. The CDR3 runs 13 residues. The ends were cut back, 0 bases at V and 5 bases at J, with 6 bases in the middle. CDR3 residues: CASSVDDYQPQHF. The CDR3 DNA is TGTGCCAGCAGCGTAGATGACTATCAGCCCCAGCATTTT.

This clonotype showed up many times. This rearrangement joins TRBV9 to TRBJ2-7, with 9 positions matching TRBD1. Trimming at V came to 4 bases and at J to 3 bases, leaving 5 bases not matched to a gene. CDR1 is SGDLS, CDR2 YYNGEE, per germline. This CDR3 comprises 14 residues. The CDR3 region is CASSSGTGNYEQYF. The CDR3 nucleotides read TGTGCCAGCAGCTCCGGGACAGGGAACTACGAGCAGTACTTC.

This clonotype was seen at least ten times. The V call is TRBV9, the J call TRBJ2-1; 9 positions agree with TRBD2. Per the germline V gene, CDR1 is SGDLS and CDR2 is YYNGEE. CDR3 length: 15 amino acids. V was pared by 4 bases and J by 8 bases, with 10 bases of the junction left unmatched. CDR3 in amino acids: CASSSSSGVNHEQFF. The CDR3 DNA is TGTGCCAGCAGCTCCTCTAGCGGGGTTAATCATGAGCAGTTCTTC.

This clonotype came up many times. This chain joins TRBV9 and TRBJ2-1, with 12 positions matching TRBD2. The junction had 3 bases not matched to a gene; V was cut back by 3 bases and J by 2 bases. CDR3 size: 16 residues. Germline V gene data show CDR1 as SGDLS and CDR2 as YYNGEE. DNA of the CDR3: TGTGCCAGCAGCGCGAGACTAGCGGGGGCCTACAATGAGCAGTTCTTC. It is translated as CASSARLAGAYNEQFF.

Ten or more counts support this clonotype. The genes are TRBV9 and TRBJ2-1; D not certain. V shed 2 bases and J shed 5 bases, with 5 bases lying between them. CDR1 is SGDLS and CDR2 is YYNGEE in the germline V gene. This CDR3 is 12 amino acids long. The CDR3 DNA reads as TGTGCCAGCAGCGTTCAGGACAATGAGCAGTTCTTC. Protein product: CASSVQDNEQFF.

At least ten counts were recorded for this clonotype. In DNA, the CDR3 is TGTGCCAGCAGCGTAGGAATGGGACTAGCGGGAGTCGGAGAGACCCAGTACTTC. Translated, it gives CASSVGMGLAGVGETQYF. The gene calls are TRBV9 and TRBJ2-5, with 14 bases matching TRBD2. V shed 0 bases, J shed 4 bases, and the junction held 8 bases outside the gene matches. The CDR3 is 18 residues long. Germline CDR1 is SGDLS and CDR2 is YYNGEE.

The table lists this clonotype with many counts. The V and J genes are TRBV9 and TRBJ2-3; D unresolved. CDR3 size: 12 residues. V was pared by 4 bases and J by 2 bases, with 5 bases between. Germline loops: CDR1 SGDLS, CDR2 YYNGEE. This CDR3 is CASSRATDTQYF. For the CDR3, the DNA is TGTGCCAGCAGCCGAGCCACAGATACGCAGTATTTT. Full variable domain (rest looked up from reference TRBV9 and TRBJ2-3): DSGVTQTPKHLITATGQRVTLRCSPRSGDLSVYWYQQSLDQGLQFLIQYYNGEERAKGNILERFSAQQFPDLHSELNLSSLELGDSALYFCASSRATDTQYFGPGTRLTVL.

This clonotype was detected many times. Here the CDR3 reads CASSEPPAGRTDTQYF. DNA of the CDR3: TGTGCCAGCAGCGAGCCCCCCGCGGGGAGGACAGATACGCAGTATTTT. The chain recombines TRBV9 with TRBJ2-3; the D gene is possibly TRBD2 (6 bases). Germline CDR1 reads SGDLS; CDR2 reads YYNGEE. The CDR3 consists of 16 residues. Trimming removed 3 bases at V and 3 bases at J, with 17 bases between.

This clonotype was recorded many times. The V and J genes are TRBV9 and TRBJ2-7; TRBD1 or TRBD2 may be the D gene (5 bases each). Germline lookup yields CDR1 SGDLS and CDR2 YYNGEE. The CDR3 sequence is 14 residues long. With 0 bases removed from V and 7 bases from J, the gap between germline ends came to 14 bases. The CDR3 protein is CASSVVGADGEQYF. CDR3 coding DNA: TGTGCCAGCAGCGTAGTCGGGGCCGATGGGGAGCAGTACTTC.

The CDR3, as DNA: TGTGCCAGCAGCTCCCACAGGGACCTAATCCCCCCGGAGACCCAGTACTTC. Its translation is CASSSHRDLIPPETQYF. V gene TRBV9 combines with J gene TRBJ2-5; D might be TRBD1 (6 bases). V was shortened by 4 bases and J by 5 bases, with 24 bases between the two germline ends. The CDR3 runs to 17 residues. Germline lookup yields CDR1 SGDLS and CDR2 YYNGEE. Complete variable domain (other parts from reference TRBV9 and TRBJ2-5): DSGVTQTPKHLITATGQRVTLRCSPRSGDLSVYWYQQSLDQGLQFLIQYYNGEERAKGNILERFSAQQFPDLHSELNLSSLELGDSALYFCASSSHRDLIPPETQYFGPGTRLLVL.